The TCR beta chain described here comes from a study of cytomegalovirus exposure and HLA in healthy donors. From germline, CDR1 is MGHRA and CDR2 YSYEKL. The CDR3 loop spans 15 amino acids. V lost 4 bases and J 9 bases, leaving 19 bases between the germline ends. On this clone: Its cognate antigen is unknown.

The PCR contained 60 Vbeta and 13 Jbeta primers. TCRdb keeps only in-frame clones here, not all; method: immunoSEQ multiplex PCR. The table lists about 150,000 clones, roughly three quarters of them singletons. Study-level findings and limits: Common viral pathogens were later found to be apparently linked to several of the most significant clusters. Indistinguishable V segments such as TRBV6-2 and TRBV6-3 were excluded. Previous analysis showed most TCR beta V segments were productive about 87% or about 30% of the time. Later analysis reportedly placed an Asian-associated ancestry cluster below the roughly 630-donor mean in N-insertions.

The chain combines TRBV4-1 with TRBJ1-5; no clear D gene. Sequencing used PBMCs. The source of this sequence is a young man in good health and CMV-seropositive. DNA of the CDR3: TGCGCCAGCAGCCTCGCGGAGGGCGGCTACGGGCCCCAGCATTTT. It codes for CASSLAEGGYGPQHF.